This TCR beta chain was identified during a study of T cell responses to AZD1222 COVID-19 vaccine. Turning to the study itself: Second-dose schedules of about 4 or about 12 weeks were combined.

This CDR3 is 15 amino acids long. V dropped 0 bases and J dropped 5 bases, with 14 bases sitting between them. Germline CDR1 and CDR2: SGHNT and YYREEE (reference sequence). Study-level findings and limits: Baseline testing showed seropositivity in only a handful of AZD1222 recipients. The donor group comprised mostly white British people and more females; the analysis possibly underestimated clonal diversity. Spike-specific TCR breadth and depth both grew after two AZD1222 doses.

Of note for this clone: The antigen is not known.

Clones were sequenced by immunoSEQ multiplex PCR, and TCRdb holds only the in-frame ones, with some missing. The sample contains around 180,000 clones, 88% of which appear only once. This TCR was sampled from an adult in good health. This chain uses TRBV5-4 with TRBJ1-2; the D gene is possibly TRBD1 (5 bases). Sequenced material: peripheral blood, taken on day 0 of AZD1222 vaccination. Written as DNA, the CDR3 is TGTGCCAGCAGCTTGGCCGGGGGGAAAACTTATGGCTACACCTTC. The encoded protein is CASSLAGGKTYGYTF.